These 19 T cell receptor beta chains came from one sample sequenced in a study of blood T cell repertoires in COVID-19 (dated by TCRdb to about 2020). Libraries were made using the immunoSEQ multiplex PCR assay. TCRdb provides this immuneACCESS table in a form limited to in-frame rearrangements. Some clones are lacking; in checked studies, under half of them reflect an unresolved V gene, and why the rest are absent is not known. For this sample there are some 170,000 clones; 65% to 85% appear just once. The leading ten clones occupy approximately 10% of the sample. Sequenced sample: peripheral blood. Every receptor here comes from a man aged 60 to 69 with active or convalescent COVID-19.

This clone was recorded once. CDR3 loop: CASLGDRSSGNTIYF. The CDR3 DNA follows: TGTGCCAGTCTGGGGGACAGGTCCTCTGGAAACACCATATATTTT. The chain joins TRBV6-6 to TRBJ1-3; 8 bases are shared with TRBD1. J gave up 0 bases and V 9 bases, and 7 bases lay outside the gene matches. The germline gives CDR1 MNHNY, CDR2 SVGAGI (reference sequence). The CDR3 is 15 amino acids.

V gene TRBV5-5 combines with J gene TRBJ2-2, with 8 bases identical to TRBD1. The V gene's germline CDR1 is SGHKS and CDR2 YYEKEE (reference sequence). The CDR3 spans 16 residues. Trimming cost V 4 bases and J 6 bases; bases outside gene matches: 11. The CDR3 DNA is TGTGCCAGCAGCCACGACAGGGGAGAGCCTCCCGGGGAGCTGTTTTTT. Its protein is CASSHDRGEPPGELFF.

The rearrangement uses TRBV19 and TRBJ2-5; no firm D call. The germline V and J ends were trimmed by 5 bases and 2 bases, with 9 bases remaining between them. Germline values: CDR1 LNHDA, CDR2 SQIVND (reference sequence). This CDR3 has 13 residues. The CDR3 loop is CASSLLPQETQYF. DNA of the CDR3: TGTGCCAGTAGTTTACTACCTCAAGAGACCCAGTACTTC. Based on the CDR3 plus reference TRBV19 and TRBJ2-5, the full variable domain is DGGITQSPKYLFRKEGQNVTLSCEQNLNHDAMYWYRQDPGQGLRLIYYSQIVNDFQKGDIAEGYSVSREKKESFPLTVTSAQKNPTAFYLCASSLLPQETQYFGPGTRLLVL.

The chain uses TRBV15 and TRBJ2-7; D not resolved. Germline V CDR1 and CDR2: LNHNV, YYDKDF (reference sequence). V dropped 1 base and J dropped 6 bases, with 13 bases sitting between them. CDR3 length: 14 residues. CDR3 in amino acids: CATSRAPRGSEQYF. DNA for the CDR3: TGTGCCACCAGCAGAGCCCCTAGAGGATCCGAGCAGTACTTC.

This clone occurred once. This chain links TRBV11-2 with TRBJ2-5; 7 bases align to TRBD1. Trimming at V came to 1 base and at J to 4 bases, leaving 3 bases not matched to a gene. CDR3 length: 14 amino acids. The germline V gene has CDR1 SGHAT and CDR2 FQNNGV. The CDR3 region has the DNA TGTGCCAGCAGCTTAGGGAACAGGGGAGAGACCCAGTACTTC. Translation gives CASSLGNRGETQYF.

V and J are TRBV4-1 and TRBJ2-1; D is unresolved. The V end was cut by 0 bases, the J end by 10 bases, with 13 bases between. The CDR3 runs 14 residues. Germline assignment: CDR1 MGHRA and CDR2 YSYEKL. The CDR3: CASSQEILMVEQFF. In nucleotides, the CDR3 is TGCGCCAGCAGCCAAGAAATCCTAATGGTAGAGCAGTTCTTC.

The chain uses TRBV19 and TRBJ2-1; 8 bases fit TRBD2. CDR1 and CDR2 (germline): LNHDA, SQIVND (reference sequence). Trimming at V came to 7 bases and at J to 7 bases, leaving 15 bases not matched to a gene. CDR3 length equals 16 residues. This CDR3 is CASTGGQGNSRNEQFF. CDR3 bases: TGTGCCAGTACGGGAGGGCAGGGGAACTCTAGAAATGAGCAGTTCTTC.

CDR3 bases: TGTGCCAGCAGTCAGGGTGAGCAGTTCTTC. Encoded protein: CASSQGEQFF. V is TRBV2 and J is TRBJ2-1; tentatively, D is TRBD1 (5 bases). The CDR3 loop spans 10 amino acids. Germline V gives CDR1 SNHLY, CDR2 FYNNEI. V dropped 5 bases and J dropped 9 bases, with 5 bases sitting between them. The complete variable domain, with remaining parts taken from reference TRBV2 and TRBJ2-1, reads EPEVTQTPSHQVTQMGQEVILRCVPISNHLYFYWYRQILGQKVEFLVSFYNNEISEKSEIFDDQFSVERPDGSNFTLKIRSTKLEDSAMYFCASSQGEQFFGPGTRLTVL.

This chain links TRBV3-1 (or the pseudogene TRBV3-2) with TRBJ1-2; D might be TRBD1 (5 bases). CDR3 size: 15 residues. Germline V gene lookup returns CDR1 LGHDT and CDR2 YNNKEL (reference sequence). The V end was cut by 0 bases, the J end by 4 bases, with 12 bases between. DNA of the CDR3: TGTGCCAGCAGCCAAGACCGGACCGGGGGCTATGGCTACACCTTC. Its translation is CASSQDRTGGYGYTF.

This chain joins TRBV5-6 and TRBJ2-1; D possibly corresponds to TRBD1 (5 bases). Germline values: CDR1 SGHDT, CDR2 YYEEEE. The V end lost 4 bases, the J end lost 0 bases, and 17 bases lay between the germline ends. CDR3 size: 17 residues. The CDR3 is CASSRFLGQGSYNEQFF. The DNA for the CDR3 is TGTGCCAGCAGCCGGTTTCTTGGGCAGGGCTCCTACAATGAGCAGTTCTTC.

This chain connects TRBV24-1 to TRBJ2-3, with 9 bases that match TRBD2. Germline lookup yields CDR1 KGHDR and CDR2 SFDVKD. This CDR3 region has 16 residues. After removal of 1 base from V and 2 bases from J, the junction contained 3 bases not matched to a gene. CDR3 amino acids: CATSDFVAGVTDTQYF. The DNA for the CDR3 is TGTGCCACCAGTGATTTTGTAGCGGGAGTCACAGATACGCAGTATTTT.

The V call is TRBV12-3 or TRBV12-4, the J call TRBJ2-7, with TRBD1 matching over 7 bases. The CDR3 covers 13 residues. The ends lost 5 bases at V and 2 bases at J; junction bases unmatched: 3. The CDR3 nucleotides are TGTGCCAGCAGTCGACAGGGTCCCTACGAGCAGTACTTC. Protein sequence: CASSRQGPYEQYF.

The gene calls are TRBV11-2 and TRBJ2-5, with 7 bases aligning to TRBD2. CDR1 SGHAT and CDR2 FQNNGV come from the germline V gene. The CDR3 loop spans 14 amino acids. Unmatched junction bases numbered 8, after V lost 5 bases and J lost 5 bases. For the CDR3, the DNA is TGTGCCAGCAGCACAAGCGGGGTCAGGGAGACCCAGTACTTC. This sequence encodes CASSTSGVRETQYF.

The chain is built from TRBV1 and TRBJ2-3; TRBD1, the table's D call, lacks a check against the DNA. TRBV1 is flagged as a pseudogene. The CDR3 loop spans 13 amino acids. CDR3 sequence (DNA): TGCACCGGAAGGGGGAATAGCACAGATACGCAGTATTTT. Translating gives CTGRGNSTDTQYF.

J is TRBJ2-7 and V is TRBV2; 7 nucleotides match TRBD1. J lost 2 bases, V lost 6 bases, and 13 bases had no gene match. Germline CDR1 SNHLY, CDR2 FYNNEI. The CDR3 sequence is 16 residues long. Written as DNA, the CDR3 is TGTGCCAGCAGAGCATCACCGGGACAGACGACCTACGAGCAGTACTTC. Amino acids: CASRASPGQTTYEQYF.

V is TRBV2 and J is TRBJ1-1, with D possibly matching TRBD1 (6 bases). V was trimmed by 2 bases and J by 2 bases, leaving 9 bases between them. The CDR3 sequence is 14 residues long. The germline CDR1 and CDR2 sequences are SNHLY and FYNNEI. The CDR3 here is CASSENRENTEAFF. CDR3 coding DNA: TGTGCCAGCAGTGAAAACAGGGAAAACACTGAAGCTTTCTTT.

Concerning this clone: At one end, the junction sequence differs from germline, possibly due to a read error. The gene calls are TRBV3-1 (or the pseudogene TRBV3-2) and TRBJ1-2; D is perhaps TRBD1 (5 bases). Per the germline V gene, CDR1 is LGHDT and CDR2 is YNNKEL (reference sequence). This CDR3 contains 15 residues. As DNA, the CDR3 is TGTGCCAGCAGAGATACAGGAATTGCTGTCCCACCCTCGACTTTC. Translation: CASRDTGIAVPPSTF.

This chain uses TRBV27 with TRBJ1-2; 10 positions match TRBD1. The CDR3 contains 15 residues. J was trimmed by 4 bases and V by 5 bases; bases with no gene match: 7. CDR1 and CDR2 (germline): MNHEY, SMNVEV (reference sequence). CDR3: CASSIDRGQRYGYTF. The CDR3 DNA follows: TGTGCCAGCAGTATCGACAGGGGGCAGCGCTATGGCTACACCTTC.

This clone was seen only once. This chain uses TRBV5-4 with TRBJ2-5; 12 nucleotides match TRBD2. The J segment lost 4 bases and the V segment lost 4 bases, leaving 5 bases of the junction unmatched. The V gene's germline CDR1 is SGHNT and CDR2 YYREEE (reference sequence). This CDR3 has 15 amino acids. The CDR3 sequence is CASSRTSGAGETQYF. DNA of the CDR3: TGTGCCAGCAGCCGGACTAGCGGGGCAGGAGAGACCCAGTACTTC.